The clone carrying this TCR beta chain was seen ten or more times. Its antigen remains unknown. The sample originates from a study of T cell repertoires in cytomegalovirus infection. Study context: CMV infection plus the matching HLA type was flagged by public TCR beta signatures.

Study findings and constraints: Cumulative public TCR beta family frequency identified CMV carriers with the relevant HLA. The ex vivo response was dominated by HLA-C-restricted CMV-specific TCR beta clonotypes.

Per germline, CDR1 SGHTA and CDR2 FQGNSA. V was cut by 2 bases and J by 10 bases, with 5 bases left in between. The CDR3 is made up of 11 amino acids. TCRdb re-analysed the reads in MiXCR, keeping a single row per CDR3 protein. The profile covers approximately 100,000 distinct CDR3 sequences, with about a quarter appearing a single time and about two fifths taken by the ten largest. This receptor was taken from a human donor in good health (CMV status not recorded). Some clones in this sample may be carry-over from other donors' samples. Sequenced sample: CD8+ T cells from PBMCs. The chain couples TRBV7-2 to TRBJ2-2; D is uncertain. The CDR3 here is CASSLREELFF. Here the CDR3 DNA reads TGTGCCAGCAGCTTAAGGGAGGAGCTGTTTTTT.